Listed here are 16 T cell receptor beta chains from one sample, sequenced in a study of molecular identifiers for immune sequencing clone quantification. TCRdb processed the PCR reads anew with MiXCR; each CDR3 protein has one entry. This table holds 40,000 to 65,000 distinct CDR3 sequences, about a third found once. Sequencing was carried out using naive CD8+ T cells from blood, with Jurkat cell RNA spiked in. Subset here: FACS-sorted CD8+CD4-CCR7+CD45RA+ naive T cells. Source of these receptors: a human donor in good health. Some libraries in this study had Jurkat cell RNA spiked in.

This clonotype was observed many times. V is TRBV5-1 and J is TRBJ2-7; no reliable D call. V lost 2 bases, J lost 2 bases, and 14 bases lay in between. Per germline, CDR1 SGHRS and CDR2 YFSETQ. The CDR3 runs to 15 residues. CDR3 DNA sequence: TGCGCCAGCAGCTTAACGAGAGTAAATACCTACGAGCAGTACTTC. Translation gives CASSLTRVNTYEQYF. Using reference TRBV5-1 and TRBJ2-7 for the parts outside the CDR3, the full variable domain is KAGVTQTPRYLIKTRGQQVTLSCSPISGHRSVSWYQQTPGQGLQFLFEYFSETQRNKGNFPGRFSGRQFSNSRSEMNVSTLELGDSALYLCASSLTRVNTYEQYFGPGTRLTVT.

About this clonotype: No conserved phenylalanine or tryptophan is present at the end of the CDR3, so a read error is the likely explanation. The CDR3 nucleotides read TGCAGTGCTAGAGATTCGTCACCTTACTGGGAGCAGTACCTC. Amino acid sequence: CSARDSSPYWEQYL. The chain uses TRBV20-1 and TRBJ2-7, with D uncertain. V gave up 0 bases and J gave up 7 bases, with 16 bases separating them. The CDR3 spans 14 residues. CDR1 is DFQATT, CDR2 SNEGSKA, per germline (reference sequence).

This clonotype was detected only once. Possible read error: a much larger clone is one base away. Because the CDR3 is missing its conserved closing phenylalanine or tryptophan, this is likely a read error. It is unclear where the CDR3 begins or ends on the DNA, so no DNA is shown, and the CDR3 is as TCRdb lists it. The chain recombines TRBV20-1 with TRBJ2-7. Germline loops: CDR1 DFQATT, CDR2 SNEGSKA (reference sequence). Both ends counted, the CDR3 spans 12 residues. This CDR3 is CSASELGMVGYL.

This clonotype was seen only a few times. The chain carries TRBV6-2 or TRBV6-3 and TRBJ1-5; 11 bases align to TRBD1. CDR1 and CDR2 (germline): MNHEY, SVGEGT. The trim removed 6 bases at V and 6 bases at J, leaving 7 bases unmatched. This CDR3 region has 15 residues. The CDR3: CASSSGTGGFQPQHF. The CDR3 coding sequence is TGTGCCAGCAGCTCTGGGACAGGGGGTTTTCAGCCCCAGCATTTT.

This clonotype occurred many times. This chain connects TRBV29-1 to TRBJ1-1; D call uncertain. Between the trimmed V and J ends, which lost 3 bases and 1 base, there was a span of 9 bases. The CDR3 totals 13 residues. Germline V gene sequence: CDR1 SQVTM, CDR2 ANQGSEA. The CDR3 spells CSVDDPRNTEAFF. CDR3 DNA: TGCAGCGTTGACGATCCCCGGAACACTGAAGCTTTCTTT.

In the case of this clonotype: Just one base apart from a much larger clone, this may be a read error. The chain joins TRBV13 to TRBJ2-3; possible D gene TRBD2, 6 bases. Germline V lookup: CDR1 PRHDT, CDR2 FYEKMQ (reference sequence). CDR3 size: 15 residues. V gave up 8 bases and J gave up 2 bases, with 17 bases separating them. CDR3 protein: CASSGPRGPTDTQYF. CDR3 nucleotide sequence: TGTGCCAGCTCCGGCCCGCGGGGTCCCACAGATACGCAGTATTTT.

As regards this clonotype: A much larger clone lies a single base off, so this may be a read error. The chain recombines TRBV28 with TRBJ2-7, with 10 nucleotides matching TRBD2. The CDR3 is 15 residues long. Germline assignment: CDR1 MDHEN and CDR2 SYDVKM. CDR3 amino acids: CVSSRGLAGVREQYF. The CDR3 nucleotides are TGTGTCAGCAGCCGAGGGCTAGCGGGAGTTCGCGAGCAGTACTTC. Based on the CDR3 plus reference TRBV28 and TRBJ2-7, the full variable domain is DVKVTQSSRYLVKRTGEKVFLECVQDMDHENMFWYRQDPGLGLRLIYFSYDVKMKEKGDIPEGYSVSREKKERFSLILESASTNQTSMYLCVSSRGLAGVREQYFGPGTRLTVT.

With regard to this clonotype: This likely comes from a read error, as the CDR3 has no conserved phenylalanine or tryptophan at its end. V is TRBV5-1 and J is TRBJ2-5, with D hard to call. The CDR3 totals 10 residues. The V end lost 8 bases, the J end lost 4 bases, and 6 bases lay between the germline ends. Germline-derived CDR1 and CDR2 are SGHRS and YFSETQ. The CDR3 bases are TGCGCCAGTTCCGGAGAGACCCAGTACTCC. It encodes CASSGETQYS.

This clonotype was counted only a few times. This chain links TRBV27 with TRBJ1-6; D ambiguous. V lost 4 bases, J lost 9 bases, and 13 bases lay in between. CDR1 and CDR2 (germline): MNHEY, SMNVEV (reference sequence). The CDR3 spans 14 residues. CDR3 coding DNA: TGTGCCAGCAGTTCCAGCCTTCGGGCTTCACCCCTCCACTTT. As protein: CASSSSLRASPLHF.

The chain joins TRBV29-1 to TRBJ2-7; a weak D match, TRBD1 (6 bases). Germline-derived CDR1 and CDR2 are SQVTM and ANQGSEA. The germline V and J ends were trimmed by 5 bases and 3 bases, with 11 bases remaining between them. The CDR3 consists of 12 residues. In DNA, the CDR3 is TGCAGCGTTTTGGGACATCGCTACGAGCAGTACTTC. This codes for CSVLGHRYEQYF.

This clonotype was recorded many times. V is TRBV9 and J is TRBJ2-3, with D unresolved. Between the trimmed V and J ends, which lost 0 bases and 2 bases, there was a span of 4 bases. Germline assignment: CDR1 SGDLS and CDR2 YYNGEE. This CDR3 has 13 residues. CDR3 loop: CASSVDYTDTQYF. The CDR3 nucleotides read TGTGCCAGCAGCGTAGACTACACAGATACGCAGTATTTT.

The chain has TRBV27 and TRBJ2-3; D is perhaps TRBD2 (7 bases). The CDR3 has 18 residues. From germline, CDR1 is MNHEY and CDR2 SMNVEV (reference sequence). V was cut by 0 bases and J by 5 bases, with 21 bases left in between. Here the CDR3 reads CASSLSGGSRGGEDTQYF. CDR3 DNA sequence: TGTGCCAGCAGTTTATCTGGGGGCAGCCGCGGGGGTGAAGATACGCAGTATTTT.

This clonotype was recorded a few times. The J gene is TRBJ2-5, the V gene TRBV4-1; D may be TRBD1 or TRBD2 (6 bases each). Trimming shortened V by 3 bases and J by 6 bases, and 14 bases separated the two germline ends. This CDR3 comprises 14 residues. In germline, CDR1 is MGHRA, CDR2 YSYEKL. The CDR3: CASSHPTGGQTQYF. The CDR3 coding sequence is TGCGCCAGCAGCCACCCGACAGGAGGGCAGACCCAGTACTTC.

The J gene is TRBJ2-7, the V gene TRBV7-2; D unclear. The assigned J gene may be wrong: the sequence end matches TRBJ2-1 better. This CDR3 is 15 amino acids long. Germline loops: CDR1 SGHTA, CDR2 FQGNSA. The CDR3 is CACCLIGDTSYEQFF. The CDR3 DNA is TGTGCCTGCTGCTTGATAGGAGACACATCCTACGAGCAGTTCTTC.

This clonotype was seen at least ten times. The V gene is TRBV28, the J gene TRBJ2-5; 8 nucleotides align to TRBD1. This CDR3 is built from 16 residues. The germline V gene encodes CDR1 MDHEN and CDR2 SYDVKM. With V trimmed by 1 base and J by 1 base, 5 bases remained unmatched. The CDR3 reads CASSLFLDRGQETQYF. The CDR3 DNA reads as TGTGCCAGCAGTTTATTCCTCGACAGGGGCCAAGAGACCCAGTACTTC.

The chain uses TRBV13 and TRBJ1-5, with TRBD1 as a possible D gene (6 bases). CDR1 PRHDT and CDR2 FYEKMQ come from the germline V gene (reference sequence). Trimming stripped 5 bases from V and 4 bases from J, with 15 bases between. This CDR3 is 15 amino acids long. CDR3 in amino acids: CASSPGRGSNQPQHF. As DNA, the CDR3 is TGTGCCAGCAGCCCAGGCAGGGGAAGTAATCAGCCCCAGCATTTT.